The TCR beta chain described here comes from a study of cytotoxic CD8 clonotypes in ibrutinib-treated CLL. The wider study: Partial responses numbered roughly 25 and complete responses 2; after a median about 72 months, about 14 stayed remitted and approximately twelve progressed. Response sampling occurred after a median around 11 months of treatment (range 6 to 36).

Losses at the gene ends were 5 bases for V and 3 bases for J; bases not matched to a gene: 6. Germline CDR1 KGHSH, CDR2 LQKENI. This CDR3 spans 14 amino acids. Whole-study results and caveats: Baseline clonality, above age-matched healthy donor levels, tracked circulating CD8+ T-cell counts.

Method: immunoSEQ multiplex PCR; TCRdb's copy keeps in-frame clones and lacks some. Among 150,000 or so clones listed, 79% were seen once. Worth noting for this clone: Its cognate antigen is unknown.

The sample in question was PBMCs, obtained after 12 months of ibrutinib treatment. This TCR came from a human donor with chronic lymphocytic leukemia. The chain joins TRBV18 to TRBJ1-2; 7 positions match TRBD1. CDR3 sequence: CASSNRTGDYGYTF. As DNA, the CDR3 is TGTGCCAGCTCAAACCGGACAGGAGACTATGGCTACACCTTC.